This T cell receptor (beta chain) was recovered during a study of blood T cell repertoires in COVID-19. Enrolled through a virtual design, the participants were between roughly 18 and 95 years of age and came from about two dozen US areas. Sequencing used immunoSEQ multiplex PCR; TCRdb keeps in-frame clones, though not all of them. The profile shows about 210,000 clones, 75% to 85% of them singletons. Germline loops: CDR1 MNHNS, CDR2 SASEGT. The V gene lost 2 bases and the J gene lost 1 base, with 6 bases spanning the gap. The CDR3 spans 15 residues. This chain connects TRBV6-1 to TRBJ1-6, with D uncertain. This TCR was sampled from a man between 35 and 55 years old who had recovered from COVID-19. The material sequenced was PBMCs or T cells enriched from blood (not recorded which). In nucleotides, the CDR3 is TGTGCCAGCAGTGAACAGTTTTCCTATAATTCACCCCTCCACTTT. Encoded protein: CASSEQFSYNSPLHF.